The 27 T cell receptor beta chains presented below share a single source sample, sequenced in a study of cytomegalovirus exposure and HLA in healthy donors. Use of 60 Vbeta and 13 Jbeta primers characterized the PCR. Sequencing was performed with immunoSEQ multiplex PCR; in TCRdb, only in-frame clones are kept and a portion is missing. Listed are fewer than 200,000 clones; roughly 6.7% falls within the top ten. The sample consisted of PBMCs. All receptors come from a man aged 25-45 years in good health and CMV-seronegative.

The genes are TRBV7-3 and TRBJ2-2, with 7 bases fitting TRBD2. Trimming at V came to 9 bases and at J to 3 bases, leaving 10 bases not matched to a gene. The germline gives CDR1 SGHTA, CDR2 FQGTGA. The CDR3 is 15 residues long. CDR3 region: CASSTHTSDTGELFF. DNA for the CDR3: TGTGCCAGTTCCACCCATACTAGCGACACCGGGGAGCTGTTTTTT.

The chain recombines TRBV14 with TRBJ2-1, with 9 positions matching TRBD1. CDR3 size: 17 residues. Germline-derived CDR1 and CDR2 are SGHDN and FVKESK. Trimming removed 0 bases from V and 5 bases from J; junction bases left unmatched: 8. The CDR3 sequence: CASSQERQGGRHNEQFF. CDR3 sequence (DNA): TGTGCCAGCAGCCAAGAGAGACAGGGGGGTAGGCACAATGAGCAGTTCTTC.

This chain uses TRBV30 with TRBJ2-1, with 11 nucleotides matching TRBD1. The germline CDR1 and CDR2 sequences are GTSNPN and SVGIG (reference sequence). V shed 8 bases, J shed 10 bases, and the junction held 13 bases outside the gene matches. This CDR3 comprises 14 residues. The CDR3 here is CARGQGVLLLEQFF. CDR3 coding DNA: TGTGCCAGGGGACAGGGGGTGTTGCTGCTAGAGCAGTTCTTC.

The chain couples TRBV27 to TRBJ1-1; 9 nucleotides agree with TRBD1. The CDR3 totals 20 residues. The V gene's germline CDR1 is MNHEY and CDR2 SMNVEV (reference sequence). J was trimmed by 0 bases and V by 4 bases; bases with no gene match: 18. The CDR3 DNA is TGTGCCAGCAGTTCCATACCGTTACAGGGGGCCACAGTTTTGAACACTGAAGCTTTCTTT. This codes for CASSSIPLQGATVLNTEAFF.

The rearrangement uses TRBV28 and TRBJ1-4, with D tentatively TRBD1 (5 bases). Per the germline V gene, CDR1 is MDHEN and CDR2 is SYDVKM. CDR3 length equals 15 residues. The germline V and J ends were trimmed by 6 bases and 8 bases, with 19 bases remaining between them. In DNA form, the CDR3 reads TGTGCCAGCAGCTGGGCGGGGGGTAGAAGGGAAAAACTGTTTTTT. Protein sequence: CASSWAGGRREKLFF.

V gene TRBV5-8 combines with J gene TRBJ1-5, with D possibly matching TRBD1 (6 bases). The V and J ends lost 4 bases and 0 bases respectively, with 14 bases between them. In germline, CDR1 is SGHTS, CDR2 YDEGEE. CDR3 size: 16 residues. The CDR3 here is CASSQHTGTSNQPQHF. CDR3 DNA: TGTGCCAGCAGCCAACATACAGGGACTAGCAATCAGCCCCAGCATTTT.

The chain is built from TRBV30 and TRBJ2-7, with no clear D. V lost 0 bases, J lost 9 bases, and 15 bases lay in between. This CDR3 has 13 residues. CDR1 is GTSNPN, CDR2 SVGIG, per germline (reference sequence). The CDR3 nucleotides read TGTGCCTGGAGTGTACTGTTAGCTGCTGGGCAGTACTTC. This encodes CAWSVLLAAGQYF.

The CDR3 loop is CASSTNTGTSGSYEQFF. The CDR3 DNA sequence: TGCGCCAGCAGCACTAATACCGGGACTAGCGGGAGCTATGAGCAGTTCTTC. The gene calls are TRBV5-1 and TRBJ2-1; TRBD2 agrees at 14 bases. This CDR3 is 17 amino acids long. J lost 8 bases, V lost 4 bases, and 11 bases had no gene match. Germline CDR1 is SGHRS and CDR2 is YFSETQ.

To note about this clone: Distinct nucleotide sequences in the sample also encode this CDR3. V usage is TRBV5-1 and J usage is TRBJ2-2; weak D call: TRBD2 (6 bases). The CDR3 spans 14 residues. CDR1 and CDR2 (germline): SGHRS, YFSETQ. Trimming removed 4 bases from V and 2 bases from J, with 9 bases in between. CDR3 sequence (DNA): TGCGCCAGCAGCCCCGGGGGAAACACCGGGGAGCTGTTTTTT. Translated: CASSPGGNTGELFF.

This rearrangement joins TRBV28 to TRBJ1-5; 7 nucleotides align to TRBD1. Germline values: CDR1 MDHEN, CDR2 SYDVKM. V was pared by 5 bases and J by 5 bases, with 6 bases of the junction left unmatched. The CDR3 contains 14 residues. The chain's CDR3 is CASSSGTDDQPQHF. The DNA of the CDR3 is TGTGCCAGCAGTAGTGGGACAGATGATCAGCCCCAGCATTTT.

The J gene is TRBJ1-1, the V gene TRBV28; maybe TRBD1 (6 bases). The V gene lost 5 bases and the J gene lost 4 bases, with 14 bases spanning the gap. From germline, CDR1 is MDHEN and CDR2 SYDVKM. The CDR3 has 14 residues. CDR3 sequence: CASSVTGLITEAFF. DNA of the CDR3: TGTGCCAGCAGTGTAACAGGGCTCATCACTGAAGCTTTCTTT.

With regard to this clone: This sample also contains other DNA sequences that code for the same CDR3. This rearrangement joins TRBV19 to TRBJ1-4; the match to TRBD1 covers 8 bases. CDR3 length equals 16 residues. The ends lost 4 bases at V and 0 bases at J; junction bases unmatched: 4. Germline-derived CDR1 and CDR2 are LNHDA and SQIVND (reference sequence). CDR3 in DNA: TGTGCCAGTAGTACCGGACAGGGCGCAACTAATGAAAAACTGTTTTTT. Amino acids: CASSTGQGATNEKLFF. Full variable domain (rest looked up from reference TRBV19 and TRBJ1-4): DGGITQSPKYLFRKEGQNVTLSCEQNLNHDAMYWYRQDPGQGLRLIYYSQIVNDFQKGDIAEGYSVSREKKESFPLTVTSAQKNPTAFYLCASSTGQGATNEKLFFGSGTQLSVL.

The genes are TRBV7-9 and TRBJ2-7, with 8 bases fitting TRBD1. V dropped 5 bases and J dropped 3; count of bases not matched to a gene: 6. The CDR3 covers 14 residues. From germline, CDR1 is SEHNR and CDR2 FQNEAQ (reference sequence). CDR3 sequence (DNA): TGTGCCAGCAGCCTATGGGACAGGAACTACGAGCAGTACTTC. It translates to CASSLWDRNYEQYF. Together with reference TRBV7-9 and TRBJ2-7, the CDR3 gives the full variable domain: DTGVSQNPRHKITKRGQNVTFRCDPISEHNRLYWYRQTLGQGPEFLTYFQNEAQLEKSRLLSDRFSAERPKGSFSTLEIQRTEQGDSAMYLCASSLWDRNYEQYFGPGTRLTVT.

The V call is TRBV6-5, the J call TRBJ1-2, with 7 bases identical to TRBD1. The CDR3 extends over 14 amino acids. The V segment lost 7 bases and the J segment 5 bases; nucleotides outside the gene matches: 10. Germline V CDR1 and CDR2: MNHEY, SVGAGI. CDR3 DNA: TGTGCCAGCACCCAGGGGACAGCCCTTTATGGCTACACCTTC. Amino acid sequence: CASTQGTALYGYTF.

The chain is built from TRBV7-2 and TRBJ1-5; D ambiguous. This CDR3 region has 13 residues. Germline-derived CDR1 and CDR2 are SGHTA and FQGNSA. V gave up 4 bases and J gave up 0 bases, with 4 bases separating them. The CDR3 is CASSYHSNQPQHF. DNA for the CDR3: TGTGCCAGCAGCTATCATAGCAATCAGCCCCAGCATTTT. Drawing the rest from reference TRBV7-2 and TRBJ1-5, the complete variable domain is GAGVSQSPSNKVTEKGKDVELRCDPISGHTALYWYRQSLGQGLEFLIYFQGNSAPDKSGLPSDRFSAERTGGSVSTLTIQRTQQEDSAVYLCASSYHSNQPQHFGDGTRLSIL.

In nucleotides, the CDR3 is TGCGCCAGTCGGGAACAGATCAACACTGAAGCTTTCTTT. Translating it yields CASREQINTEAFF. The rearrangement uses TRBV10-2 and TRBJ1-1; D ambiguous. Trimming removed 9 bases at V and 2 bases at J, with 13 bases between. This CDR3 has 13 residues. Per the germline V gene, CDR1 is WSHSY and CDR2 is SAAADI.

This chain uses TRBV6-5 with TRBJ2-7; maybe TRBD1 (6 bases). Germline V gene data show CDR1 as MNHEY and CDR2 as SVGAGI. This CDR3 has 16 amino acids. V dropped 0 bases and J dropped 0 bases, with 12 bases sitting between them. CDR3 loop: CASSYSSGDLSYEQYF. CDR3 DNA: TGTGCCAGCAGTTACTCTTCAGGGGACCTCTCCTACGAGCAGTACTTC.

This chain links TRBV5-5 with TRBJ1-1; weak D call: TRBD1 (6 bases). Germline lookup yields CDR1 SGHKS and CDR2 YYEKEE (reference sequence). This CDR3 comprises 14 residues. V lost 5 bases, J lost 6 bases, and 17 bases lay in between. The CDR3 DNA sequence: TGTGCCAGCAGTTTGAATACAGGGAGCCCTGAAGCTTTCTTT. This sequence encodes CASSLNTGSPEAFF.

The gene calls are TRBV5-6 and TRBJ1-5; D possibly corresponds to TRBD1 (6 bases). The V gene's germline CDR1 is SGHDT and CDR2 YYEEEE. Trimming took off 3 bases at V and 6 bases at J, with 16 bases between the two ends. CDR3 size: 15 residues. This chain's CDR3 is CASSSRQAPVQPQHF. CDR3 sequence (DNA): TGTGCCAGCAGCTCTAGACAGGCCCCTGTTCAGCCCCAGCATTTT.

The chain has TRBV7-9 and TRBJ1-2; D might be TRBD1 (5 bases). Germline CDR1 reads SEHNR; CDR2 reads FQNEAQ (reference sequence). The CDR3 spans 14 residues. V was trimmed by 5 bases and J by 0 bases, leaving 10 bases between them. CDR3 protein: CASSRPTANYGYTF. CDR3 in DNA: TGTGCCAGCAGCAGACCGACAGCTAACTATGGCTACACCTTC. The whole variable domain, filled in from reference TRBV7-9 and TRBJ1-2, reads DTGVSQNPRHKITKRGQNVTFRCDPISEHNRLYWYRQTLGQGPEFLTYFQNEAQLEKSRLLSDRFSAERPKGSFSTLEIQRTEQGDSAMYLCASSRPTANYGYTFGSGTRLTVV.

This chain uses TRBV7-9 with TRBJ2-7; D remains unclear. Deletions cut 1 base from V and 5 bases from J, with 9 bases between. Germline CDR1 is SEHNR and CDR2 is FQNEAQ (reference sequence). This CDR3 has 13 residues. The CDR3 is CASSLVVSDEQYF. CDR3 DNA sequence: TGTGCCAGCAGCTTAGTGGTCAGCGACGAGCAGTACTTC.

This rearrangement joins TRBV30 to TRBJ2-2, with D perhaps matching TRBD1 (5 bases). The germline CDR1 and CDR2 sequences are GTSNPN and SVGIG (reference sequence). Trimming stripped 2 bases from V and 4 bases from J, with 11 bases between. The CDR3 sequence is 14 residues long. CDR3 sequence (DNA): TGTGCCTGGAGTTCAGGGTTGGGCACCGGGGAGCTGTTTTTT. The encoded protein is CAWSSGLGTGELFF.

This chain connects TRBV6-5 to TRBJ2-7; perhaps TRBD2 as D (6 bases). The germline V and J ends were trimmed by 5 bases and 4 bases, with 9 bases remaining between them. The CDR3 contains 12 residues. Germline V lookup: CDR1 MNHEY, CDR2 SVGAGI. CDR3 nucleotides: TGTGCCAGCAGTCCCCGGGGGTACGAGCAGTACTTC. It specifies CASSPRGYEQYF.

The genes are TRBV7-2 and TRBJ2-7; D not resolved. The germline gives CDR1 SGHTA, CDR2 FQGNSA. The CDR3 sequence is 14 residues long. Deletions cut 5 bases from V and 1 base from J, with 12 bases between. The CDR3 region has the DNA TGTGCCAGCAGCCCAAATACTGATTCCTACGAGCAGTACTTC. This codes for CASSPNTDSYEQYF.

The rearrangement links TRBV5-4 to TRBJ2-7; 7 bases agree with TRBD1. The V segment lost 4 bases and the J segment 0 bases; nucleotides outside the gene matches: 7. Germline V gene data show CDR1 as SGHNT and CDR2 as YYREEE (reference sequence). The CDR3 has 15 amino acids. The CDR3 reads CASSQIQGSSYEQYF. The CDR3 DNA reads as TGTGCCAGCAGCCAAATACAGGGGAGCTCCTACGAGCAGTACTTC.

The CDR3 DNA is TGTGCCATCAGTGATATAGCGGGGGGATTATACAATGAGCAGTTCTTC. This sequence encodes CAISDIAGGLYNEQFF. The chain is built from TRBV10-3 and TRBJ2-1; TRBD2 agrees at 10 bases. The CDR3 spans 16 residues. The V segment lost 3 bases and the J segment 4 bases; nucleotides outside the gene matches: 6. CDR1 is ENHRY and CDR2 is SYGVKD in the germline V gene.

V usage is TRBV4-3 and J usage is TRBJ2-3; TRBD1 aligns across 10 bases. This CDR3 contains 14 residues. V shed 4 bases and J 3 bases; nucleotides not matched to a gene: 1. Germline CDR1 and CDR2: LGHNA and YSLEER. This CDR3 is CASSLGQGTDTQYF. The CDR3 bases are TGCGCCAGCAGCCTGGGACAGGGGACAGATACGCAGTATTTT.